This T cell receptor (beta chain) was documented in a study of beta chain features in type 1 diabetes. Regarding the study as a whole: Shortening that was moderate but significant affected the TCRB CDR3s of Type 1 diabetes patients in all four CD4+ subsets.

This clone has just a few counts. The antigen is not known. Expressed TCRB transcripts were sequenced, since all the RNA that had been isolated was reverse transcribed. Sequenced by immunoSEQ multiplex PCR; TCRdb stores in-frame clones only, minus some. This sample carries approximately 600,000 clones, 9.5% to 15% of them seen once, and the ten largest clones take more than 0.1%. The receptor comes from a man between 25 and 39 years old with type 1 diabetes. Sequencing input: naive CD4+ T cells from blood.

CDR3 coding DNA: TGTGCCAGCAGCCAAGCATACTACAATGAGCAGTTCTTC. It translates to CASSQAYYNEQFF. V is TRBV14 and J is TRBJ2-1; D gene uncertain. The CDR3 sequence is 13 residues long. CDR1 and CDR2 from the germline V gene are SGHDN and FVKESK. V lost 1 base to trimming and J lost 3 bases, with 4 bases between them.